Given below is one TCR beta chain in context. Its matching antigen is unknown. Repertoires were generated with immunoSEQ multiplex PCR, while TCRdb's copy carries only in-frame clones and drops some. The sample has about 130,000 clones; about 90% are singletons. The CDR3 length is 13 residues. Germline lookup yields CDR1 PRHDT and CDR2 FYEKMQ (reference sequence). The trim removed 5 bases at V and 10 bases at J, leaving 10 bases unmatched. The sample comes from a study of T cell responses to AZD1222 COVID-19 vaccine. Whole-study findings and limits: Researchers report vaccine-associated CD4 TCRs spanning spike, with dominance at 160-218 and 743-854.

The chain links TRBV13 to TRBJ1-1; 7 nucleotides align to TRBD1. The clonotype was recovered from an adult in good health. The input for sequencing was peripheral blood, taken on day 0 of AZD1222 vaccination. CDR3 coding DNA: TGTGCCAGCAGCCAGGGGGACCGGCGCACAGCTTTCTTT. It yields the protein CASSQGDRRTAFF.